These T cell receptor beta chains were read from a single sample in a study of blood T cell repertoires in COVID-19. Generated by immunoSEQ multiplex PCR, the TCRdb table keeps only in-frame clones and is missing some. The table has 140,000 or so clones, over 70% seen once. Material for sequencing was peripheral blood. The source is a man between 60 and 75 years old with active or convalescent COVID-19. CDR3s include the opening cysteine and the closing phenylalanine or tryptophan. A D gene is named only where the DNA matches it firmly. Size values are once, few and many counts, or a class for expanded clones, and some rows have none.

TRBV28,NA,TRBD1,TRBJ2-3,TGTGCCAGCAGCTCGGGACAGGGAGAGATGGAAGATACGCAGTATTTT,CASSSGQGEMEDTQYF
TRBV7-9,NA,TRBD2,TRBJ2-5,TGTGCCAGCAGCTTGAGCGGGGCGTACCAGCAGGACTTC,CASSLSGAYQQDF
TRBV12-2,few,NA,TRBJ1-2,TGTGCAAGTCGCTCCGAGAGGATAGCTGACTATGGCTACACCTTC,CASRSERIADYGYTF
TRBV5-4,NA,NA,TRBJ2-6,TGTGCCAGCAGCTTGTTAAAGGGGCCTGGGGCCAACGTCCTGACTTTC,CASSLLKGPGANVLTF
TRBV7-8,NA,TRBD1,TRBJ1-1,TGTGCCAGCAGCCCCACAGGGGAGACTGAAGCTTTCTTT,CASSPTGETEAFF
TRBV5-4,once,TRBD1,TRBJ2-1,TGTGCCAGCAGCTTGTCCGGACAGGTATACAATGAGCAGTTCTTC,CASSLSGQVYNEQFF
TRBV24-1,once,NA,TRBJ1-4,TGTGCCACCAGTGATTCCCCACAAAATGAAAAACTGTTTTTT,CATSDSPQNEKLFF
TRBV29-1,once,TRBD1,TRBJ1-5,TGCAGCGGCCAGACAGGGGTCAATCAGCCCCAGCATTTT,CSGQTGVNQPQHF
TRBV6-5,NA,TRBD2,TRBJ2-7,TGTGCCAGCAGTTTTACGAGCGGGAGTGGCGACGAGCAGTACTTC,CASSFTSGSGDEQYF
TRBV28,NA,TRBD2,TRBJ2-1,TGTGCCAGCAGCCCGCGGGGGTCTTACAATGAGCAGTTCTTC,CASSPRGSYNEQFF
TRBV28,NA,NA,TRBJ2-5,TGTGCCAGCAGTTTAACGTTAGGAGCAGAGACCCAGTACTTC,CASSLTLGAETQYF
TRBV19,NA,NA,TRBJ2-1,TGTGCCAGTAGTAATAGCGGAGGAGCCTACAATGAGCAGTTCTTC,CASSNSGGAYNEQFF
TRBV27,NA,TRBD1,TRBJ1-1,TGTGCCAGCAGTAGACAGGGATGGGACACTGAAGCTTTCTTT,CASSRQGWDTEAFF
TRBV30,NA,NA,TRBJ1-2,TGTGCCTGGAGTCCCAGGGTTGGCTACACCTTC,CAWSPRVGYTF
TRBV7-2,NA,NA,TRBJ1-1,TGTGCCAGCAGCCTAGGCCCCAGGAACACTGAAGCTTTCTTT,CASSLGPRNTEAFF
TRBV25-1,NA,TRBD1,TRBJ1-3,TGTGCCAGCAGTGACCCGACAGGGACTGGAAACACCATATATTTT,CASSDPTGTGNTIYF